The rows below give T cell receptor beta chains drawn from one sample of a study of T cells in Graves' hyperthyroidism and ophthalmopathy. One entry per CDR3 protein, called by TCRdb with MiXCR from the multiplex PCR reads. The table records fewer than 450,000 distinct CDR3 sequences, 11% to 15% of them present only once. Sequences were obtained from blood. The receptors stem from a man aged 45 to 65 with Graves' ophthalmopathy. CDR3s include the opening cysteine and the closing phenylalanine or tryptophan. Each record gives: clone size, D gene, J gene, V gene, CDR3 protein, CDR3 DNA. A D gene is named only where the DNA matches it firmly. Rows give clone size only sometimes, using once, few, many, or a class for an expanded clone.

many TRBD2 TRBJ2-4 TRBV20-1 CSATVSGRALDIQYF TGCAGTGCTACGGTTAGCGGGAGGGCCTTAGACATTCAGTACTTC
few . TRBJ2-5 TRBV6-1 CASRPTGTKETQYF TGTGCCAGCAGACCCACAGGGACGAAAGAGACCCAGTACTTC
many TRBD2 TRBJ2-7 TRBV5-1 CASRLTSGRNEQYF TGCGCCAGCAGATTGACTAGCGGGAGAAACGAGCAGTACTTC
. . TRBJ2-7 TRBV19 CASSMWGSGSYEQYF TGTGCCAGTAGTATGTGGGGATCCGGCTCCTACGAGCAGTACTTC
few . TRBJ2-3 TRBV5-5 CASSPRGGGVSTDTQYF TGTGCCAGCAGCCCCCGCGGGGGCGGAGTGAGCACAGATACGCAGTATTTT
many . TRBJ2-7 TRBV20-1 CSAPGQSSYEQYF TGCAGTGCTCCAGGGCAAAGTTCCTACGAGCAGTACTTC
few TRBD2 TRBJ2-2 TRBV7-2 CASSPRAGGPVTGELFF TGTGCCAGCAGCCCCAGGGCGGGAGGGCCCGTCACCGGGGAGCTGTTTTTT
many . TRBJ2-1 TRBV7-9 CASSSPDVHLNEQFF TGTGCCAGCAGCTCACCCGACGTCCACCTCAATGAGCAGTTCTTC
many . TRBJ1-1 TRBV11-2 CASSLQQYAEAFF TGTGCCAGCAGCTTACAACAGTACGCTGAAGCTTTCTTT
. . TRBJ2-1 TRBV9 CASSATGGDFNEQFF TGTGCCAGCAGCGCAACAGGGGGGGATTTCAATGAGCAGTTCTTC
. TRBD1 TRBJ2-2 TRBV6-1 CASTGRDRAVGELFF TGTGCCAGCACGGGACGGGACAGGGCTGTCGGGGAGCTGTTTTTT
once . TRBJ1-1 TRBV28 CASSLKRVPEAFF TGTGCCAGCAGTTTAAAGAGGGTACCCGAAGCTTTCTTT
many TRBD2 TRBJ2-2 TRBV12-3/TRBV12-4 CASSSGTSGTGELFF TGTGCCAGCAGCTCCGGGACTAGCGGTACCGGGGAGCTGTTTTTT
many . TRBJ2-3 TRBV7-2 CASSSRGMNTQYF TGTGCCAGCAGCTCCCGGGGGATGAATACGCAGTATTTT
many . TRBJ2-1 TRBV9 CASSVEWGADEQFF TGTGCCAGCAGCGTAGAATGGGGAGCCGATGAGCAGTTCTTC
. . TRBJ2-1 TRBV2 CATQPADNYNEQFF TGTGCCACCCAACCAGCGGATAACTACAATGAGCAGTTCTTC
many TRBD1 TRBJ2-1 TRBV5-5 CASSLEGTGSFEQFF TGTGCCAGCAGCTTGGAAGGGACAGGTTCTTTTGAGCAGTTCTTC
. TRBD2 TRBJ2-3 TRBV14 CASSQDLAGGPASTDTQYF TGTGCCAGCAGCCAAGATCTAGCGGGAGGGCCCGCGAGCACAGATACGCAGTATTTT
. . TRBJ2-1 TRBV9 CASSVGGTPSGEQFF TGTGCCAGCAGCGTCGGCGGGACCCCTTCGGGTGAGCAGTTCTTC
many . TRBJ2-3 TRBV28 CASRNNQGGDTQYF TGTGCCAGCAGGAACAACCAGGGGGGAGATACGCAGTATTTT
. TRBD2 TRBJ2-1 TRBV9 CASSLRERESNNEQFF TGTGCCAGCAGCCTGAGAGAGCGGGAGAGTAACAATGAGCAGTTCTTC
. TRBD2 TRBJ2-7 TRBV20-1 CSAREKREVREQYF TGCAGTGCTAGAGAAAAGCGGGAGGTTCGCGAGCAGTACTTC
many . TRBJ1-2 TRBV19 CASILPGYGYTF TGTGCCAGTATTCTACCCGGATATGGCTACACCTTC
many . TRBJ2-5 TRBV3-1 CASSQSRAVQETQYF TGTGCCAGCAGCCAATCCCGAGCGGTCCAAGAGACCCAGTACTTC
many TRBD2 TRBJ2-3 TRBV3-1 CASSQLAGDTQYF TGTGCCAGCAGCCAACTAGCGGGGGATACGCAGTATTTT
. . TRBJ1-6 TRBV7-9 CASSLVAGPLHF TGTGCCAGCAGCTTAGTGGCGGGGCCCCTCCACTTT
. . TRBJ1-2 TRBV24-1 CATSDPNRDGYTF TGTGCCACCAGTGATCCCAACAGGGATGGCTACACCTTC
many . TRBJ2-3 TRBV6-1 CASRPLGTDTQYF TGTGCCAGCAGACCTCTGGGCACAGATACGCAGTATTTT
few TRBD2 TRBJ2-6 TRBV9 CASSVGGGPGANVLTF TGTGCCAGCAGCGTAGGCGGGGGGCCTGGGGCCAACGTCCTGACTTTC